This entry lists 11 T cell receptor beta chains sequenced from one sample in a study of T-cell reconstitution after alpha-beta-depleted transplantation in children. Using unique molecular identifiers, the investigators prepared the TCRbeta library. MiXCR, run by TCRdb on the PCR reads, gives a single entry per CDR3 protein. The data show 77,000 or so distinct CDR3 sequences, with 15% to 20% seen just once and about 54% held by the top ten. The sample in question was PBMCs, mostly from graft donor cells, obtained 360 days after TCRalphabeta/CD19-depleted stem cell transplant. These receptors originate from a male patient between 2 and 10 years old who had a stem cell transplant for acute lymphoblastic leukemia, so the T cells may come from the graft donor.

This chain links TRBV7-9 with TRBJ2-2, with a weak D call TRBD2 (5 bases). With 9 bases removed from V and 1 base from J, the gap between germline ends came to 18 bases. The germline CDR1 and CDR2 sequences are SEHNR and FQNEAQ (reference sequence). CDR3 length: 16 residues. CDR3 sequence: CARTALGNENTGELFF. The CDR3 DNA reads TGTGCCAGAACGGCTCTCGGGAACGAGAACACCGGGGAGCTGTTTTTT.

This chain links TRBV10-3 with TRBJ2-3, with 9 bases aligning to TRBD2. This CDR3 is 15 amino acids long. Per germline, CDR1 ENHRY and CDR2 SYGVKD. V lost 7 bases, J lost 0 bases, and 5 bases stayed unmatched. This CDR3 reads CAITRLAGSTDTQYF. CDR3 coding DNA: TGTGCCATCACAAGGCTAGCGGGAAGCACAGATACGCAGTATTTT.

This clonotype came up many times. CDR3 in DNA: TGTGCCACTATGAAGGCCTACAATGAGCAGTTCTTC. This codes for CATMKAYNEQFF. The chain uses TRBV10-3 and TRBJ2-1; D remains ambiguous. The V and J ends lost 10 bases and 2 bases respectively, with 9 bases between them. Germline loops: CDR1 ENHRY, CDR2 SYGVKD. The CDR3 is made up of 12 amino acids.

This clonotype was detected a few times. The rearrangement joins TRBV20-1 to TRBJ2-1; no clear D gene. The V and J ends lost 6 bases and 3 bases respectively, with 15 bases between them. This CDR3 contains 14 residues. Germline CDR1 DFQATT, CDR2 SNEGSKA (reference sequence). CDR3 DNA sequence: TGCAGTGCACTTAGGCCATTGGGCTACAATGAGCAGTTCTTC. It codes for CSALRPLGYNEQFF.

To note about this clonotype: The DNA is left out, because the CDR3 cannot be placed on it with certainty; the CDR3 is given as TCRdb lists it. The chain couples TRBV21-1 to TRBJ2-2; the table's TRBD2 call for D was not verified on the DNA. TRBV21-1 is a pseudogene segment. Counting both end residues, the CDR3 totals 19 amino acids. The CDR3 spells CASPQGAGLADRTPGSCFF.

This chain uses TRBV4-1 with TRBJ2-2, with 13 nucleotides matching TRBD2. The CDR3 length is 17 residues. V was pared by 3 bases and J by 7 bases, with 8 bases of the junction left unmatched. In germline, CDR1 is MGHRA, CDR2 YSYEKL. CDR3 in amino acids: CASSQGLAGFPGGELFF. In DNA form, the CDR3 reads TGCGCCAGCAGCCAGGGACTAGCGGGGTTCCCGGGCGGGGAGCTGTTTTTT.

In this sample, this clonotype turned up a few times. This sequence joins TRBV20-1 and TRBJ2-1; D is perhaps TRBD1 or TRBD2 (5 bases each). The V end was cut by 4 bases, the J end by 6 bases, with 13 bases between. Germline V gene data show CDR1 as DFQATT and CDR2 as SNEGSKA (reference sequence). The CDR3 is 13 residues long. The CDR3 DNA is TGCAGTGCTATCGGCAAGAGGGGCAATGAGCAGTTCTTC. Residues: CSAIGKRGNEQFF.

The chain is built from TRBV6-1 and TRBJ2-7; perhaps TRBD1 as D (6 bases). Trimming removed 5 bases at V and 3 bases at J, with 17 bases between. The CDR3 sequence is 15 residues long. CDR1 and CDR2 (germline): MNHNS, SASEGT. The CDR3 region is CASSTPGRGYYEQYF. DNA of the CDR3: TGTGCCAGCAGTACCCCGGGCAGGGGATACTACGAGCAGTACTTC.

This rearrangement joins TRBV12-3 or TRBV12-4 to TRBJ2-7, with 8 bases aligning to TRBD2. After removal of 5 bases from V and 0 bases from J, the junction contained 3 bases not matched to a gene. The CDR3 covers 14 residues. This chain's CDR3 is CASSTGLDSYEQYF. The CDR3, as DNA: TGTGCCAGCAGTACGGGACTAGACTCCTACGAGCAGTACTTC.

The rearrangement uses TRBV12-3 or TRBV12-4 and TRBJ1-6; TRBD1 is a possible D gene (5 bases). CDR3 length: 15 residues. Deletions cut 0 bases from V and 10 bases from J, with 13 bases between. CDR3 loop: CASSLALRGSSPLHF. The CDR3 nucleotides read TGTGCCAGCAGTTTAGCGCTAAGGGGTAGCTCACCCCTCCACTTT.

This clonotype was recorded a few times. The chain combines TRBV2 with TRBJ2-1, with D perhaps matching TRBD2 (5 bases). This CDR3 has 16 residues. Germline lookup yields CDR1 SNHLY and CDR2 FYNNEI. The germline V and J ends were trimmed by 6 bases and 8 bases, with 23 bases remaining between them. CDR3 nucleotides: TGTGCCAGCAGCGGCCTTCGGGGTCCCCCTATAGATGAGCAGTTCTTC. It encodes CASSGLRGPPIDEQFF.